What follows are 23 T cell receptor beta chains derived from one specimen sequenced in a study of beta chain features in type 1 diabetes. These receptors are not linked to any known antigen. Investigators reverse transcribed all isolated RNA, so they sequenced expressed TCRB transcripts. The method was immunoSEQ multiplex PCR; TCRdb's version includes in-frame clones alone and lacks a portion of them. The sample lists some 640,000 clones, about an eighth occurring once. The study's findings and limits: Type 1 diabetes patients showed a moderate but significant shortening of TCRB CDR3s in all four CD4+ subsets.

The sequencing input was naive CD4+ T cells from blood. The origin of the receptors is a man between 18 and 35 years old with type 1 diabetes.

This clone has only a few counts. The chain recombines TRBV28 with TRBJ2-7; 7 bases are a match to TRBD2. V dropped 11 bases and J dropped 2; count of bases not matched to a gene: 12. Germline CDR1 MDHEN, CDR2 SYDVKM. CDR3 length equals 14 residues. CDR3 DNA: TGTGCCCTAGGGCACGGCGGGGGTACCTACGAGCAGTACTTC. Its translation is CALGHGGGTYEQYF. The full variable domain, in which reference TRBV28 and TRBJ2-7 provide the parts outside the CDR3, is DVKVTQSSRYLVKRTGEKVFLECVQDMDHENMFWYRQDPGLGLRLIYFSYDVKMKEKGDIPEGYSVSREKKERFSLILESASTNQTSMYLCALGHGGGTYEQYFGPGTRLTVT.

The rearrangement uses TRBV28 and TRBJ2-7, with D possibly TRBD1 on 7 matching bases. V was trimmed by 6 bases and J by 5 bases, leaving 23 bases between them. Germline V lookup: CDR1 MDHEN, CDR2 SYDVKM. This CDR3 has 16 residues. The CDR3 here is CASRLQVRGVKNEQYF. The CDR3 nucleotides read TGTGCCAGCAGACTCCAAGTCAGGGGGGTGAAAAACGAGCAGTACTTC.

The sample holds a few counts of this clone. This chain connects TRBV4-3 to TRBJ2-3; D not certain. Deletions cut 1 base from V and 3 bases from J, with 8 bases between. Per germline, CDR1 LGHNA and CDR2 YSLEER. The CDR3 loop spans 14 amino acids. The CDR3 loop is CASSQVVRTDTQYF. In nucleotides, the CDR3 is TGCGCCAGCAGCCAAGTAGTCCGGACAGATACGCAGTATTTT.

The J gene is TRBJ2-7, the V gene TRBV20-1; D not resolved. Per germline, CDR1 DFQATT and CDR2 SNEGSKA (reference sequence). Between the trimmed V and J ends, which lost 2 bases and 3 bases, there was a span of 5 bases. There are 11 residues in the CDR3. CDR3 in amino acids: CSARWSYEQYF. The CDR3 nucleotides are TGCAGTGCTAGATGGAGCTACGAGCAGTACTTC.

This clone was detected a few times. This chain joins TRBV9 and TRBJ2-5; TRBD2 aligns across 7 bases. V was pared by 3 bases and J by 7 bases, with 9 bases of the junction left unmatched. The CDR3 is 14 amino acids. Germline V gene data show CDR1 as SGDLS and CDR2 as YYNGEE. CDR3 DNA sequence: TGTGCCAGCAGCGAAGCGGGGCAGTCGGGGACCCAGTACTTC. Translation: CASSEAGQSGTQYF.

This rearrangement joins TRBV7-2 to TRBJ1-4; 9 nucleotides agree with TRBD1. Per germline, CDR1 SGHTA and CDR2 FQGNSA. This CDR3 contains 15 residues. The V and J ends lost 1 base and 8 bases, in that order; junction bases with no gene match: 5. CDR3 nucleotide sequence: TGTGCCAGCAGCTTAGGTGGGACAGGGAACGAAAAACTGTTTTTT. Translation: CASSLGGTGNEKLFF.

This clone was counted between two and nine times. The chain couples TRBV29-1 to TRBJ2-1; D is possibly TRBD2 (7 bases). V lost 6 bases and J lost 6, with 15 bases in between. CDR1 is SQVTM and CDR2 is ANQGSEA in the germline V gene. The length of the CDR3 is 13 residues. CDR3 sequence (DNA): TGCAGCGTCGAGGGGGGGCCAGCCAATGAGCAGTTCTTC. Amino acids: CSVEGGPANEQFF.

This clone was detected only a few times. The CDR3 nucleotides read TGTGCCAGCAGCTTACCGACTAGCCCCGAGACCCAGTACTTC. The encoded protein is CASSLPTSPETQYF. The chain employs TRBV7-9 and TRBJ2-5, with 7 bases identical to TRBD2. This CDR3 is 14 amino acids long. Germline CDR1 SEHNR, CDR2 FQNEAQ (reference sequence). V lost 2 bases to trimming and J lost 5 bases; unmatched junction nucleotides: 5.

The chain recombines TRBV14 with TRBJ1-3; D remains ambiguous. Trimming took 1 base from V and 0 from J, leaving 4 bases between them. CDR3 length: 14 residues. Per the germline V gene, CDR1 is SGHDN and CDR2 is FVKESK. The CDR3 region has the DNA TGTGCCAGCAGCCAAGGGTCCTCTGGAAACACCATATATTTT. Amino acid sequence: CASSQGSSGNTIYF.

The table lists this clone with a few counts. Its ends do not fully match the called genes, so a read error is possible. The V call is TRBV28, the J call TRBJ1-1; D might be TRBD1 (6 bases). CDR1 is MDHEN, CDR2 SYDVKM, per germline. The CDR3 consists of 13 residues. The CDR3 DNA is TGTGCCAGCAGCACCCTGCGGAGACAGGCGCCCCTCTTT. This codes for CASSTLRRQAPLF.

This chain joins TRBV9 and TRBJ2-7, with 10 bases matching TRBD1. The CDR3 is 17 amino acids. J was trimmed by 4 bases and V by 0 bases; bases with no gene match: 10. Germline CDR1 SGDLS, CDR2 YYNGEE. The DNA for the CDR3 is TGTGCCAGCAGCGTAGCTGGAGGGACAGGGGTCTGGTACGAGCAGTACTTC. Its translation: CASSVAGGTGVWYEQYF.

V and J are TRBV10-3 and TRBJ1-1; 8 bases line up with TRBD1. The ends lost 6 bases at V and 0 bases at J; junction bases unmatched: 6. The CDR3 runs 15 residues. In germline, CDR1 is ENHRY, CDR2 SYGVKD. CDR3 in DNA: TGTGCCATCAGCCCTGTACAGGGGGTGAACACTGAAGCTTTCTTT. It encodes CAISPVQGVNTEAFF.

Only a few counts were recorded for this clone. The chain links TRBV10-3 to TRBJ1-5, with D possibly matching TRBD1 (5 bases). This CDR3 is 15 amino acids long. In germline, CDR1 is ENHRY, CDR2 SYGVKD. V lost 6 bases to trimming and J lost 1 base, with 13 bases between them. CDR3 residues: CAISTQGGSNQPQHF. CDR3 nucleotide sequence: TGTGCCATCAGCACTCAGGGAGGCAGCAATCAGCCCCAGCATTTT.

The rearrangement joins TRBV7-3 to TRBJ2-2, with a possible D match to TRBD1 (5 bases). Germline CDR1 is SGHTA and CDR2 is FQGTGA. CDR3 length: 16 residues. V was trimmed by 2 bases and J by 5 bases, leaving 15 bases between them. The CDR3 spells CASSLAHRSLTGELFF. In DNA form, the CDR3 reads TGTGCCAGCAGCTTAGCGCACAGGAGTCTAACCGGGGAGCTGTTTTTT.

J is TRBJ2-3 and V is TRBV5-4; 10 bases map to TRBD2. CDR1 is SGHNT, CDR2 YYREEE, per germline (reference sequence). The CDR3 covers 17 residues. V gave up 0 bases and J gave up 3 bases; unmatched junction bases: 7. The CDR3 region is CASSLALAGVGTDTQYF. CDR3 nucleotide sequence: TGTGCCAGCAGCTTGGCGCTAGCGGGAGTAGGAACAGATACGCAGTATTTT. The full variable domain, in which reference TRBV5-4 and TRBJ2-3 provide the parts outside the CDR3, is ETGVTQSPTHLIKTRGQQVTLRCSSQSGHNTVSWYQQALGQGPQFIFQYYREEENGRGNFPPRFSGLQFPNYSSELNVNALELDDSALYLCASSLALAGVGTDTQYFGPGTRLTVL.

This clone was observed a handful of times. This sequence joins TRBV5-6 and TRBJ1-1; D not resolved. Germline CDR1 SGHDT, CDR2 YYEEEE. Trimming pared 7 bases from V and 0 bases from J, leaving 4 bases between. This CDR3 contains 11 residues. CDR3 bases: TGTGCCAGCGCCTTGAACACTGAAGCTTTCTTT. Its protein is CASALNTEAFF.

This clone was picked up a small number of times. The rearrangement links TRBV6-1 to TRBJ2-7, with D perhaps TRBD1 (6 bases). Deletions cut 10 bases from V and 2 bases from J, with 21 bases between. The CDR3 has 15 amino acids. Germline V gene lookup returns CDR1 MNHNS and CDR2 SASEGT. The CDR3 protein is CAILKVTGFTYEQYF. In DNA, the CDR3 is TGTGCCATCCTAAAGGTGACAGGTTTCACCTACGAGCAGTACTTC.

Only a few counts were recorded for this clone. The chain has TRBV2 and TRBJ2-1; D is possibly TRBD1 (5 bases). Trimming removed 1 base at V and 4 bases at J, with 8 bases between. CDR3 size: 14 residues. From germline, CDR1 is SNHLY and CDR2 FYNNEI. The CDR3 protein is CASSEGTTYNEQFF. Written as DNA, the CDR3 is TGTGCCAGCAGTGAAGGGACAACTTACAATGAGCAGTTCTTC.

V is TRBV30 and J is TRBJ1-2, with 9 bases lining up with TRBD1. There are 13 residues in the CDR3. Germline CDR1 and CDR2: GTSNPN and SVGIG (reference sequence). J gave up 2 bases and V 4 bases, and 2 bases lay outside the gene matches. CDR3 in amino acids: CAWKDRGNYGYTF. In nucleotides, the CDR3 is TGTGCCTGGAAGGACAGGGGAAACTATGGCTACACCTTC.

In its sample, this clone was seen a few times. The chain has TRBV6-6 and TRBJ2-1; D is perhaps TRBD2 (5 bases). Per the germline V gene, CDR1 is MNHNY and CDR2 is SVGAGI (reference sequence). The CDR3 consists of 14 residues. V lost 10 bases, J lost 2 bases, and 15 bases lay in between. CDR3: CATSDSSPYNEQFF. The DNA for the CDR3 is TGTGCCACCTCGGACTCGTCTCCCTACAATGAGCAGTTCTTC.

This clone was recorded a few times. The rearrangement uses TRBV7-9 and TRBJ1-5; D may be TRBD1 (5 bases). Germline loops: CDR1 SEHNR, CDR2 FQNEAQ (reference sequence). V was clipped by 5 bases and J by 6 bases, with 14 bases between them. This CDR3 has 14 amino acids. CDR3 bases: TGTGCCAGCAGCCCCCAGGGCGAGGGTCAGCCCCAGCATTTT. Its translation: CASSPQGEGQPQHF.

The chain carries TRBV5-1 and TRBJ1-1, with TRBD1 matching over 8 bases. This CDR3 has 11 amino acids. V lost 5 bases and J lost 6; bases outside the gene matches: 0. From germline, CDR1 is SGHRS and CDR2 YFSETQ. Here the CDR3 reads CASRTGAEAFF. CDR3 bases: TGCGCCAGCAGGACAGGGGCTGAAGCTTTCTTT.

This clone was seen more than once but under ten times. V is TRBV4-1 and J is TRBJ2-1, with 7 bases fitting TRBD1. CDR3 length: 17 amino acids. V lost 7 bases, J lost 5 bases, and 17 bases stayed unmatched. Germline CDR1 MGHRA, CDR2 YSYEKL. The CDR3 DNA sequence: TGCGCCAGCAAGGGGGCGATAGGGCCCTCCCTGAACAATGAGCAGTTCTTC. Its translation is CASKGAIGPSLNNEQFF.